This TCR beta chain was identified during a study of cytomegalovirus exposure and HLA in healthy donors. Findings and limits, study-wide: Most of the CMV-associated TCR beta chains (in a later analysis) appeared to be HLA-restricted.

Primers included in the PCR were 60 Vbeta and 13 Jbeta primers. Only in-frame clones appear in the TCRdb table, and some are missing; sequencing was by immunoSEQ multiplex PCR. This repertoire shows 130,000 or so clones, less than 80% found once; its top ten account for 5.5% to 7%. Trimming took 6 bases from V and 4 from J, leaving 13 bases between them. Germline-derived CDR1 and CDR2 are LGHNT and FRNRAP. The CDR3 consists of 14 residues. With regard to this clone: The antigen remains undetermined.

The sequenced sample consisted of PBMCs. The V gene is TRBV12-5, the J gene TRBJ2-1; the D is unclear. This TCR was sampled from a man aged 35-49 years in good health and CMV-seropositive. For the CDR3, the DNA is TGTGCTAGTGGGTTACGGTCGGGTTACAATGAGCAGTTCTTC. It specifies CASGLRSGYNEQFF.